What follows are 17 T cell receptor beta chains derived from one specimen sequenced in a study of T cells in localized non-small cell lung cancer. Data came from immunoSEQ multiplex PCR; TCRdb stores just in-frame clones and leaves some out. The profile covers about 33,000 clones, with 78% appearing a single time and less than 45% taken by the ten largest. Sequenced material: peripheral blood, taken before any cancer treatment. These receptors were obtained from a male donor aged 60 or over with stage II squamous cell lung carcinoma.

The rearrangement links TRBV19 to TRBJ1-6; possible D gene TRBD1, 5 bases. Germline CDR1 and CDR2: LNHDA and SQIVND (reference sequence). V lost 3 bases to trimming and J lost 6 bases, with 9 bases between them. The CDR3 spans 14 residues. The CDR3 DNA follows: TGTGCCAGTAGTATTTCTCAGGGTAATTCACCCCTCCACTTT. Its translation is CASSISQGNSPLHF.

The V call is TRBV5-4, the J call TRBJ2-5; possibly TRBD2 for D (5 bases). V lost 4 bases and J 1 base, leaving 11 bases between the germline ends. The CDR3 totals 14 residues. Germline loops: CDR1 SGHNT, CDR2 YYREEE (reference sequence). CDR3 in amino acids: CASSTPDFQETQYF. CDR3 DNA: TGTGCCAGCAGCACCCCGGACTTCCAAGAGACCCAGTACTTC.

In its sample, this clone was seen a few times. This chain uses TRBV19 with TRBJ2-5; no clear D. The CDR3 is 13 residues long. Germline V gene sequence: CDR1 LNHDA, CDR2 SQIVND (reference sequence). V gave up 7 bases and J gave up 3 bases, with 12 bases separating them. Here the CDR3 DNA reads TGTGCCAGTACCCCCGGCAAGGAAGAGACCCAGTACTTC. This encodes CASTPGKEETQYF.

This clone appeared a single time. V usage is TRBV7-2 and J usage is TRBJ2-1, with a tentative D call TRBD2 (6 bases). This CDR3 is built from 16 residues. Germline values: CDR1 SGHTA, CDR2 FQGNSA. Trimming shortened V by 5 bases and J by 6 bases, and 20 bases separated the two germline ends. The CDR3 sequence is CASSLSAGTLGNEQFF. In DNA, the CDR3 is TGTGCCAGCAGCCTCTCAGCCGGGACTCTAGGCAATGAGCAGTTCTTC.

The rearrangement uses TRBV5-8 and TRBJ2-5; maybe TRBD2 (6 bases). The length of the CDR3 is 14 residues. Per the germline V gene, CDR1 is SGHTS and CDR2 is YDEGEE. V gave up 3 bases and J gave up 4 bases, with 13 bases separating them. CDR3 in amino acids: CASSSGRGGETQYF. The CDR3 DNA reads TGTGCCAGCAGCTCGGGGCGGGGAGGAGAGACCCAGTACTTC.

The chain recombines TRBV11-2 with TRBJ2-7, with TRBD1 identical over 8 bases. CDR3 length equals 13 residues. The germline gives CDR1 SGHAT, CDR2 FQNNGV. V gave up 10 bases and J gave up 2 bases; unmatched junction bases: 7. The CDR3 loop reads CATSPGQAYEQYF. CDR3 bases: TGTGCCACCTCCCCGGGACAGGCCTACGAGCAGTACTTC.

The chain is built from TRBV6-5 and TRBJ2-3, with D perhaps matching TRBD1 (5 bases). Germline V gene data show CDR1 as MNHEY and CDR2 as SVGAGI. V dropped 5 bases and J dropped 3 bases, with 15 bases sitting between them. The CDR3 is 15 amino acids. CDR3 loop: CASSVDSPGTDTQYF. The CDR3 coding sequence is TGTGCCAGCAGTGTAGACAGTCCTGGGACAGATACGCAGTATTTT.

V gene TRBV7-9 combines with J gene TRBJ2-1, with TRBD2 matching over 8 bases. J lost 8 bases, V lost 5 bases, and 8 bases had no gene match. Per germline, CDR1 SEHNR and CDR2 FQNEAQ (reference sequence). The CDR3 is 14 amino acids. The CDR3: CASSPVAGPHEQFF. CDR3 in DNA: TGTGCCAGCAGCCCCGTAGCGGGACCCCATGAGCAGTTCTTC.

This clone showed up just a few times. The rearrangement uses TRBV9 and TRBJ2-5; D gene unclear. V was pared by 0 bases and J by 3 bases, with 3 bases between. Per germline, CDR1 SGDLS and CDR2 YYNGEE. This CDR3 spans 12 amino acids. The CDR3 sequence: CASSVGEETQYF. In nucleotides, the CDR3 is TGTGCCAGCAGCGTAGGTGAAGAGACCCAGTACTTC.

The rearrangement links TRBV6-1 to TRBJ2-7, with 8 bases that match TRBD1. Germline-derived CDR1 and CDR2 are MNHNS and SASEGT. The length of the CDR3 is 15 residues. Trimming took 6 bases from V and 8 from J; bases not matched to a gene: 15. Here the CDR3 reads CASSPGQGFRLQQYF. The CDR3 DNA sequence: TGTGCCAGCAGCCCCGGACAGGGATTCCGTCTTCAGCAGTACTTC.

The chain employs TRBV14 and TRBJ1-1; D may be TRBD1 (5 bases). Germline CDR1 SGHDN, CDR2 FVKESK. The CDR3 is 12 amino acids. V dropped 4 bases and J dropped 4 bases, with 7 bases sitting between them. CDR3 region: CASSRGGTEAFF. DNA for the CDR3: TGTGCCAGCAGCCGGGGGGGCACTGAAGCTTTCTTT.

This clone was picked up a small number of times. The V gene is TRBV9, the J gene TRBJ2-2; 14 bases are a match to TRBD2. V was pared by 4 bases and J by 6 bases, with 2 bases of the junction left unmatched. The CDR3 runs to 15 residues. Per germline, CDR1 SGDLS and CDR2 YYNGEE. The CDR3 nucleotides read TGTGCCAGCAGCAGGGGACTAGCGGGGGCCGGGGAGCTGTTTTTT. It translates to CASSRGLAGAGELFF.

This clone was picked up a small number of times. This likely came from a read error, as a far larger clone is one base away. The chain couples TRBV4-2 to TRBJ2-3; the D is unclear. The V end was cut by 0 bases, the J end by 2 bases, with 6 bases between. Germline V gene data show CDR1 as LGHNA and CDR2 as YNFKEQ. This CDR3 spans 14 amino acids. The CDR3 nucleotides read TGTGCCAGCAGCCAAGACAGGAACACAGATACGCAGTATTTT. The encoded protein is CASSQDRNTDTQYF.

The table lists this clone with many counts. J is TRBJ2-5 and V is TRBV7-2; a weak D match, TRBD2 (5 bases). Deletions cut 1 base from V and 1 base from J, with 7 bases between. The CDR3 extends over 14 amino acids. Germline-derived CDR1 and CDR2 are SGHTA and FQGNSA. CDR3 protein: CASSLGGSQETQYF. The CDR3, as DNA: TGTGCCAGCAGCTTAGGAGGGTCCCAAGAGACCCAGTACTTC.

The sample holds one count of this clone. This chain joins TRBV6-4 and TRBJ2-3, with 7 bases identical to TRBD2. The germline CDR1 and CDR2 sequences are MRHNA and SNTAGT. This CDR3 spans 15 amino acids. The J segment lost 0 bases and the V segment lost 7 bases, leaving 7 bases of the junction unmatched. The CDR3 DNA reads TGTGCCAGCAACTTCTATAGCGGGAGCACAGATACGCAGTATTTT. This sequence encodes CASNFYSGSTDTQYF.

The rearrangement joins TRBV15 to TRBJ2-7; maybe TRBD1 (6 bases). With 3 bases removed from V and 3 bases from J, the gap between germline ends came to 9 bases. Germline values: CDR1 LNHNV, CDR2 YYDKDF (reference sequence). This CDR3 contains 13 residues. The CDR3 loop is CATSSEQGYEQYF. For the CDR3, the DNA is TGTGCCACCAGCAGTGAACAGGGCTACGAGCAGTACTTC.

This clone was picked up one time. The rearrangement uses TRBV20-1 and TRBJ1-2; D is undetermined. In germline, CDR1 is DFQATT, CDR2 SNEGSKA (reference sequence). The CDR3 has 8 residues. CDR3 region: CSAVGYTF. CDR3 DNA sequence: TGCAGCGCCGTGGGCTACACCTTC.